This TCR beta chain was recorded in a study of blood T cell repertoires in COVID-19. Here immunoSEQ multiplex PCR was the method, and the copy in TCRdb shows in-frame clones only, minus some. The sample includes approximately 350,000 clones, 80% to 90% of them seen just once. This CDR3 region has 16 residues. Trimming took off 3 bases at V and 0 bases at J, with 12 bases between the two ends. The germline CDR1 and CDR2 sequences are SGHVS and FNYEAQ. Enrolled during active infection, Seattle patients were then followed longitudinally. This sequence joins TRBV7-6 and TRBJ1-3; no clear D. This sequence originates from a woman between 45 and 65 years old with COVID-19, enrolled during active disease. What was sequenced was peripheral blood. CDR3 residues: CASSFQSGISGNTIYF. CDR3 in DNA: TGTGCCAGCAGCTTTCAGTCGGGGATCTCTGGAAACACCATATATTTT. Supplemented by reference TRBV7-6 and TRBJ1-3, the full variable domain reads GAGVSQSPRYKVTKRGQDVALRCDPISGHVSLYWYRQALGQGPEFLTYFNYEAQQDKSGLPNDRFSAERPEGSISTLTIQRTEQRDSAMYRCASSFQSGISGNTIYFGEGSWLTVV.